Listed here are 17 T cell receptor beta chains from one sample, sequenced in a study of CD8+ T cells in alopecia areata. Following extraction, RNA underwent reverse transcription to cDNA, which served as the sequencing template. TCRdb's table, derived via immunoSEQ multiplex PCR, lists solely in-frame clones and lacks some. The table has some 180,000 clones, roughly 46% seen once. Treatment: oral pan-JAK inhibitor, 5-10 mg twice daily. Sequences were derived from CD8+ T cells sorted from blood, sampled at approximately week 52, from a patient treated with tofacitinib. The origin of the receptors is a human donor with alopecia areata.

The chain has TRBV6-5 and TRBJ1-5; no firm D call. The V gene lost 5 bases and the J gene lost 5 bases, with 13 bases spanning the gap. Germline-derived CDR1 and CDR2 are MNHEY and SVGAGI. The CDR3 spans 14 residues. This chain's CDR3 is CASSPSDGDQPQHF. CDR3 in DNA: TGTGCCAGCAGTCCCTCGGACGGAGATCAGCCCCAGCATTTT.

A few counts support this clone. This chain connects TRBV4-1 to TRBJ1-1; a weak D match, TRBD1 (5 bases). V lost 2 bases and J lost 6, with 16 bases in between. The CDR3 extends over 15 amino acids. CDR1 is MGHRA and CDR2 is YSYEKL in the germline V gene. In DNA form, the CDR3 reads TGCGCCAGCAGCCAAATGCGGGAGGGGATCTCTGAAGCTTTCTTT. It is translated as CASSQMREGISEAFF.

This sequence joins TRBV15 and TRBJ1-2; D uncertain. Germline V gene lookup returns CDR1 LNHNV and CDR2 YYDKDF (reference sequence). Trimming took off 5 bases at V and 8 bases at J, with 15 bases between the two ends. The CDR3 covers 13 residues. CDR3: CATSGSESPGYTF. CDR3 bases: TGTGCCACCAGCGGGAGCGAGAGTCCGGGCTACACCTTC.

This clone was found a few times. The chain uses TRBV4-3 and TRBJ1-2; no definite D call. This CDR3 region has 15 residues. Germline V gives CDR1 LGHNA, CDR2 YSLEER. Trimming shortened V by 1 base and J by 8 bases, and 17 bases separated the two germline ends. The CDR3 loop is CASSQAAPTVEGYTF. In DNA form, the CDR3 reads TGCGCCAGCAGCCAAGCGGCACCTACGGTTGAAGGCTACACCTTC.

This clone occurred once. V and J are TRBV15 and TRBJ2-7; maybe TRBD2 (7 bases). V dropped 5 bases and J dropped 0 bases, with 29 bases sitting between them. Germline assignment: CDR1 LNHNV and CDR2 YYDKDF (reference sequence). This CDR3 is built from 20 residues. The CDR3 sequence is CATSARTAFLSGGFSYEQYF. In DNA form, the CDR3 reads TGTGCCACCAGCGCGAGGACAGCCTTTCTATCCGGGGGGTTCTCCTACGAGCAGTACTTC. The whole variable domain, filled in from reference TRBV15 and TRBJ2-7, reads DAMVIQNPRYQVTQFGKPVTLSCSQTLNHNVMYWYQQKSSQAPKLLFHYYDKDFNNEADTPDNFQSRRPNTSFCFLDIRSPGLGDTAMYLCATSARTAFLSGGFSYEQYFGPGTRLTVT.

The chain couples TRBV29-1 to TRBJ1-2; no clear D. This CDR3 is 12 amino acids long. With 1 base removed from V and 4 bases from J, the gap between germline ends came to 7 bases. Germline values: CDR1 SQVTM, CDR2 ANQGSEA. CDR3 coding DNA: TGCAGCGTTGAAGCGGAGGGCTATGGCTACACCTTC. This codes for CSVEAEGYGYTF.

In its sample, this clone was seen a few times. The chain links TRBV29-1 to TRBJ2-7; TRBD1 aligns across 8 bases. The CDR3 contains 13 residues. J lost 4 bases, V lost 4 bases, and 6 bases had no gene match. Germline V gene lookup returns CDR1 SQVTM and CDR2 ANQGSEA. This CDR3 reads CSVGTGIVYEQYF. In nucleotides, the CDR3 is TGCAGCGTTGGGACAGGGATCGTATACGAGCAGTACTTC.

The chain couples TRBV30 to TRBJ2-7; 8 bases are shared with TRBD1. Trimming cost V 2 bases and J 4 bases; bases outside gene matches: 7. Germline V lookup: CDR1 GTSNPN, CDR2 SVGIG (reference sequence). This CDR3 has 14 residues. As DNA, the CDR3 is TGTGCCTGGAGTCCCTTGACAGGGGCTTACGAGCAGTACTTC. This encodes CAWSPLTGAYEQYF.

The rearrangement uses TRBV7-9 and TRBJ2-5, with 7 bases that match TRBD1. Germline lookup yields CDR1 SEHNR and CDR2 FQNEAQ (reference sequence). Losses at the gene ends were 6 bases for V and 5 bases for J; bases not matched to a gene: 9. The CDR3 runs 14 residues. The CDR3 nucleotides are TGTGCCAGCAGTCCTAGGGGGCGCGGGGAGACCCAGTACTTC. Protein sequence: CASSPRGRGETQYF. Full variable domain (outside the CDR3, taken from reference TRBV7-9 and TRBJ2-5): DTGVSQNPRHKITKRGQNVTFRCDPISEHNRLYWYRQTLGQGPEFLTYFQNEAQLEKSRLLSDRFSAERPKGSFSTLEIQRTEQGDSAMYLCASSPRGRGETQYFGPGTRLLVL.

The chain links TRBV6-4 to TRBJ1-2, with a tentative D call TRBD1 (5 bases). Germline V gene data show CDR1 as MRHNA and CDR2 as SNTAGT. The CDR3 consists of 16 residues. The V end was cut by 4 bases, the J end by 8 bases, with 23 bases between. The CDR3 protein is CASSVRPTGTAGGYTF. Here the CDR3 DNA reads TGTGCCAGCAGTGTTCGTCCTACCGGGACCGCCGGCGGCTACACCTTC.

Only a few counts were recorded for this clone. The rearrangement links TRBV6-5 to TRBJ1-5, with TRBD1 as a possible D gene (5 bases). V shed 6 bases and J shed 4 bases, with 10 bases lying between them. The CDR3 sequence is 13 residues long. CDR1 is MNHEY, CDR2 SVGAGI, per germline. DNA for the CDR3: TGTGCCAGCAGGACAGAAGTTAATCAGCCCCAGCATTTT. It translates to CASRTEVNQPQHF.

CDR3 DNA sequence: TGTGCCAGCAGCCCACAGCGGACTGAAGCTTTCTTT. Residues: CASSPQRTEAFF. The rearrangement uses TRBV7-6 and TRBJ1-1; D unresolved. Per germline, CDR1 SGHVS and CDR2 FNYEAQ. The CDR3 spans 12 residues. Trimming shortened V by 5 bases and J by 5 bases, and 9 bases separated the two germline ends.

The CDR3 sequence: CASSEGQASYNEQFF. The CDR3 nucleotides are TGTGCCAGCAGTGAAGGGCAGGCCTCCTACAATGAGCAGTTCTTC. The V call is TRBV2, the J call TRBJ2-1, with D unresolved. The CDR3 spans 15 residues. Germline-derived CDR1 and CDR2 are SNHLY and FYNNEI. V gave up 1 base and J gave up 0 bases, with 7 bases separating them.

This clone was observed a single time. The chain has TRBV6-1 and TRBJ2-7; TRBD1 might be the D (6 bases). V was shortened by 4 bases and J by 4 bases, with 14 bases between the two germline ends. The CDR3 is 14 residues long. The germline gives CDR1 MNHNS, CDR2 SASEGT. DNA of the CDR3: TGTGCCAGCAGTGCCCCGGGACACCCTTACGAGCAGTACTTC. Translated: CASSAPGHPYEQYF.

The rearrangement joins TRBV6-5 to TRBJ1-5, with D tentatively TRBD1 (6 bases). CDR1 is MNHEY, CDR2 SVGAGI, per germline. The CDR3 is made up of 15 amino acids. Trimming took 2 bases from V and 2 from J, leaving 10 bases between them. The CDR3 bases are TGTGCCAGCAGTTACGGGGGCTCTGGCAATCAGCCCCAGCATTTT. Protein product: CASSYGGSGNQPQHF.

The chain recombines TRBV5-1 with TRBJ2-6, with D possibly TRBD1 on 6 matching bases. V lost 6 bases and J 6 bases, leaving 13 bases between the germline ends. Germline V CDR1 and CDR2: SGHRS, YFSETQ. The CDR3 runs 14 residues. CDR3 region: CASTGNREANVLTF. For the CDR3, the DNA is TGCGCCAGCACCGGAAACAGGGAGGCCAACGTCCTGACTTTC.

V is TRBV5-4 and J is TRBJ2-5, with TRBD1 identical over 7 bases. CDR1 and CDR2 (germline): SGHNT, YYREEE (reference sequence). After removal of 3 bases from V and 4 bases from J, the junction contained 6 bases not matched to a gene. This CDR3 has 14 amino acids. CDR3 amino acids: CASSWLGTAETQYF. CDR3 coding DNA: TGTGCCAGCAGCTGGCTCGGGACAGCAGAGACCCAGTACTTC.